This TCR beta chain originates from a study of radiation and T cells in renal cell carcinoma (dated by TCRdb to about 2020). Broadly, across the study: In total, 53 samples, comprising around 26 tumors and 27 peripheral blood samples, were subjected to TCR beta sequencing. In the approximately 53 samples combined, 4 million to 5 million unique CDR3 nucleotide sequences were found, encoding about 2,700,000 unique CDR3 amino acid sequences.

The sample holds many counts of this clone. This clone's antigen is unknown. No quality values exist for individual bases; no much larger clone is one base distant. On the study overall, not on this receptor specifically: Because the trial had a single-armed design, the trial could not examine how radiation dose or scheduling affected the TCR repertoire. Compared with controls, irradiated tumors had higher TCR clonality, as the top 100 clonotypes made up an average of roughly 50% of the repertoire, versus approximately 43% in nephrectomy-only tumors. Only small tumor regions of about 1 g were available, so intratumoral heterogeneity was not captured. A greater number of dominant CDR3 motifs was detected in irradiated tumors than in control tumors, and a larger share of the repertoire was occupied by these motifs in irradiated tumors than in control tumors.

The sample's time point label, in plain terms: tumor resected at nephrectomy. The sample's treatment or condition label is to be understood as: treatment-naive control, cytoreductive nephrectomy. Control tumors were obtained from treatment-naive renal cell carcinoma patients in whom cytoreductive nephrectomy was performed without prior radiation. All patients had renal cell carcinoma with clear cell pathology. The control tumors used for TCR sequencing were from a few females and ten to twelve males, were resected between about 2010 and 2014, and had a median patient age of approximately 57 years (range about 40 to 90). The tumors were dissociated mechanically, digested with collagenase/hyaluronidase at 37 degrees C, processed in gentleMACS C tubes, and kept in liquid nitrogen. Genomic DNA for TCR sequencing was prepared using the QIAamp DNA Blood Mini Kit (Qiagen). Samples were included in the analyses only if all quality control checks were passed.

The CDR3, from cysteine to phenylalanine, totals 13 residues. The sequence is cut down to CDR3 DNA, 39 bases in frame from base 1. Via the germline V gene, CDR1 is SGHRS and CDR2 YFSETQ. At the junction V is shortened by 2 bases and J by 5 bases, with 10 bases in between. TCR beta libraries were generated from genomic DNA with the immunoSEQ kit, following the manufacturer's recommendations. To prepare libraries, a first multiplex PCR with proprietary primers was run, followed by a second PCR that added unique barcodes, and a bead cleanup was done after each round. Each sample batch included a kit-provided positive control reaction and a negative control reaction. The final libraries were assessed on an Agilent 4200 TapeStation D1000 ScreenTape, pooled by volume, and quantified by qPCR. Sequencing was performed on an Illumina NextSeq500 with a MidOutput 150-cycle cartridge, and 156 Read1 and 15 Index1 cycles were run with kit custom primers. The pooled library was loaded at 1.0 pM, and about 20% PhiX control was spiked in. From the authors' description of their analysis: The vendor-processed data were analyzed in R, and a clonotype was defined as all T cells that share the same CDR3 nucleotide sequence. For clone abundance analyses, frequencies were normalized to the 10,000 most abundant clones in each sample. Before analysis, public T cell clones were removed, and these numbered fewer than six per sample on average. The dominant motif analysis was done with ImmunoMap using the PAM10 matrix, a gap penalty of 30, and a homology threshold of 0.3, and motifs with a cumulative frequency of at least 0.01 were considered dominant. Sourced from immuneACCESS, this table was stored by TCRdb with only in-frame sequences that have V and J called. A share of the clones is absent; for the studies checked, an unresolved V gene accounts for under half, and the remainder has no known explanation. From that table come the V and J calls and clone size; the DNA was used to work out D and trimming. Counted in this sample were 23,000 or so clones; 55% to 75% of them appeared once. About 20% of the sample belongs to the ten largest clones.

Sequencing used tumor tissue, obtained from a patient whose treatment was nephrectomy without radiotherapy. The sequence joins TRBV5-1 to TRBJ1-2, with no reliable assignment of the D segment. The clonotype originates from a man between 40 and 49 years old with renal cell carcinoma. The bases read TGCGCCAGCAGCTTAATGGAGTCTTATGGCTACACCTTC. This yields the protein CASSLMESYGYTF.